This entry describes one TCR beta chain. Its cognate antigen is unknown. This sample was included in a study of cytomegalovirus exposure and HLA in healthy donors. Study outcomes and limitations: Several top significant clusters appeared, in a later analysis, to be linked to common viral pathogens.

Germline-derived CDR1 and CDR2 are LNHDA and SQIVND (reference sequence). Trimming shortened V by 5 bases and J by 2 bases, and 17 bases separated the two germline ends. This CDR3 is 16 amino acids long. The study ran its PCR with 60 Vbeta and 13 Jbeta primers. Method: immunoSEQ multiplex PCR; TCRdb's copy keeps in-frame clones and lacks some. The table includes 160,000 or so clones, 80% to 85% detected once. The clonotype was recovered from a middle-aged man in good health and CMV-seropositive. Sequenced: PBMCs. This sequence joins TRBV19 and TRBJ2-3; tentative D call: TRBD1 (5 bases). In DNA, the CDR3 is TGTGCCAGTAGTTTGGGGCAGTCCACAAACACAGATACGCAGTATTTT. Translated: CASSLGQSTNTDTQYF.